Below, one TCR beta chain is given with its context. Sequencing was performed with immunoSEQ multiplex PCR; in TCRdb, only in-frame clones are kept and a portion is missing. The profile shows about 40,000 clones, roughly 79% of them singletons. Single viable CD3+CD4+CD8-CD45RO+ cells were sorted as the memory CD4+ T cells. In germline, CDR1 is LGHNA, CDR2 YNFKEQ. Trimming removed 5 bases at V and 0 bases at J, with 14 bases between. The length of the CDR3 is 16 residues. This sample is part of a study of memory CD4+ T cells and cytomegalovirus serostatus. This sequence originates from an adult in good health and CMV-seronegative. V is TRBV4-2 and J is TRBJ1-3, with D tentatively TRBD1 (6 bases). Sequenced sample: memory CD4+ T cells from blood. This CDR3 reads CASSLDLGASGNTIYF. The CDR3, as DNA: TGTGCCAGCAGCTTAGACTTGGGGGCCTCTGGAAACACCATATATTTT.